Shown below are 14 T cell receptor beta chains from a single sample sequenced in a study of regulatory T cells in long-lasting Graves disease. This sample's time point: newly diagnosed GD, antithyroid drugs for less than 3 months. RNA from PBMCs was the source of the TCR library. Arm-PCR of CDR3 regions and iRepertoire HTBI primers were used to build TCR beta libraries. TCRdb analysed the multiplex PCR reads with MiXCR anew, one entry per CDR3 protein. The sample holds over 500,000 distinct CDR3 sequences, 15% to 20% seen once. This sample was also put to use in a study of T cells in Graves' hyperthyroidism and ophthalmopathy.

Specimen: peripheral blood mononuclear cells (PBMCs), collected at new diagnosis, from a patient treated with antithyroid drugs. The receptors come from a woman aged 25 to 39 with Graves disease.

Ten or more counts support this clonotype. The rearrangement links TRBV30 to TRBJ1-2; D gene unclear. The CDR3 contains 15 residues. V was cut by 3 bases and J by 6 bases, with 20 bases left in between. Germline-derived CDR1 and CDR2 are GTSNPN and SVGIG (reference sequence). The CDR3 is CAWSVSIRTTDGYTF. In nucleotides, the CDR3 is TGTGCCTGGAGCGTGTCTATTCGGACGACGGATGGCTACACCTTC.

This clonotype was seen many times. DNA of the CDR3: TGTGCCAGCAGCTTCTCGTTAAGTGGAAGTGCTTATACGCAGTATTTT. It codes for CASSFSLSGSAYTQYF. The chain uses TRBV5-6 and TRBJ2-3, with D hard to call. CDR3 length equals 16 residues. The germline V gene encodes CDR1 SGHDT and CDR2 YYEEEE. With 2 bases removed from V and 7 bases from J, the gap between germline ends came to 20 bases. Based on the CDR3 plus reference TRBV5-6 and TRBJ2-3, the full variable domain is DAGVTQSPTHLIKTRGQQVTLRCSPKSGHDTVSWYQQALGQGPQFIFQYYEEEERQRGNFPDRFSGHQFPNYSSELNVNALLLGDSALYLCASSFSLSGSAYTQYFGPGTRLTVL.

The table lists this clonotype with many counts. The chain employs TRBV7-2 and TRBJ1-1; D gene uncertain. Trimming removed 1 base from V and 7 bases from J, with 7 bases in between. The CDR3 has 12 amino acids. Germline lookup yields CDR1 SGHTA and CDR2 FQGNSA. The CDR3 loop reads CASSLEVFEAFF. CDR3 bases: TGTGCCAGCAGCTTAGAAGTCTTTGAAGCTTTCTTT.

V usage is TRBV4-1 and J usage is TRBJ2-3; 7 nucleotides align to TRBD1. The length of the CDR3 is 16 residues. Unmatched junction bases numbered 8, after V lost 0 bases and J lost 5 bases. Per germline, CDR1 MGHRA and CDR2 YSYEKL. The CDR3 reads CASSQDGDSARDTQYF. As DNA, the CDR3 is TGCGCCAGCAGCCAAGACGGGGACAGTGCAAGAGATACGCAGTATTTT.

At least ten counts were recorded for this clonotype. J is TRBJ1-1 and V is TRBV27, with no clear D. Between the trimmed V and J ends, which lost 8 bases and 8 bases, there was a span of 12 bases. Per the germline V gene, CDR1 is MNHEY and CDR2 is SMNVEV (reference sequence). CDR3 length equals 11 residues. As DNA, the CDR3 is TGTGCCAGCTTTCGGTCAGGCGAAGCTTTCTTT. Amino acids: CASFRSGEAFF.

This clonotype was seen at least ten times. V usage is TRBV2 and J usage is TRBJ1-1, with 7 bases matching TRBD1. This CDR3 is built from 14 residues. Looked up from germline, CDR1 is SNHLY and CDR2 is FYNNEI. V lost 3 bases and J lost 1; bases outside the gene matches: 2. The CDR3 sequence is CASSEGTANTEAFF. DNA for the CDR3: TGTGCCAGCAGTGAGGGGACAGCGAACACTGAAGCTTTCTTT. Looking up the rest from reference TRBV2 and TRBJ1-1 gives the full variable domain: EPEVTQTPSHQVTQMGQEVILRCVPISNHLYFYWYRQILGQKVEFLVSFYNNEISEKSEIFDDQFSVERPDGSNFTLKIRSTKLEDSAMYFCASSEGTANTEAFFGQGTRLTVV.

There are many counts of this clonotype. The chain uses TRBV28 and TRBJ2-3; D may match TRBD1 or TRBD2 (5 bases each). This CDR3 has 18 amino acids. CDR1 and CDR2 from the germline V gene are MDHEN and SYDVKM. The V end lost 2 bases, the J end lost 0 bases, and 18 bases lay between the germline ends. This chain's CDR3 is CASSLGPFRGASTDTQYF. CDR3 nucleotide sequence: TGTGCCAGCAGTTTAGGCCCCTTTCGAGGGGCGAGCACAGATACGCAGTATTTT.

Ten or more counts support this clonotype. This chain links TRBV7-8 with TRBJ2-3; D unresolved. The DNA end is a closer match to TRBJ2-7, so the J assignment may be wrong. CDR1 is SGHVS and CDR2 is FQNEAQ in the germline V gene. The CDR3 loop spans 14 amino acids. As DNA, the CDR3 is TGTGCCAGCAGCTTAGCGCGCGATACCTGGGAGCAGTACTTC. Translating gives CASSLARDTWEQYF.

This clonotype occurred a few times. The V gene is TRBV3-1, the J gene TRBJ2-4; D is unresolved. In germline, CDR1 is LGHDT, CDR2 YNNKEL (reference sequence). CDR3 length: 12 residues. V lost 3 bases and J 1 base, leaving 1 base between the germline ends. CDR3 sequence reads: CASSQAKNIQYF. The CDR3 region has the DNA TGTGCCAGCAGCCAGGCCAAAAACATTCAGTACTTC.

The chain is built from TRBV28 and TRBJ2-7; 10 bases match TRBD1. Germline CDR1 and CDR2: MDHEN and SYDVKM. The trim removed 5 bases at V and 0 bases at J, leaving 7 bases unmatched. The CDR3 totals 16 residues. This chain's CDR3 is CASSLTGGASSYEQYF. Here the CDR3 DNA reads TGTGCCAGCAGTCTGACAGGGGGCGCAAGCTCCTACGAGCAGTACTTC.

V and J are TRBV5-1 and TRBJ2-3; 12 nucleotides align to TRBD2. The CDR3 runs to 18 residues. Germline CDR1 reads SGHRS; CDR2 reads YFSETQ. The J segment lost 0 bases and the V segment lost 4 bases, leaving 9 bases of the junction unmatched. In DNA form, the CDR3 reads TGCGCCAGCAGCGCGCCGGGACTAGCGGGCACTAGCACAGATACGCAGTATTTT. It encodes CASSAPGLAGTSTDTQYF.

This chain connects TRBV6-1 to TRBJ1-6; 7 bases align to TRBD1. The V segment lost 1 base and the J segment 7 bases; nucleotides outside the gene matches: 4. This CDR3 is 15 amino acids long. Looked up from germline, CDR1 is MNHNS and CDR2 is SASEGT. The CDR3 nucleotides read TGTGCCAGCAGTGAAGTCGAGGGGGCGAATTCACCCCTCCACTTT. It encodes CASSEVEGANSPLHF.

The chain uses TRBV27 and TRBJ2-7, with 9 bases aligning to TRBD2. The CDR3 runs 17 residues. V trimming: 1 base; J trimming: 2 bases; junction bases outside the gene matches: 9. CDR1 and CDR2 from the germline V gene are MNHEY and SMNVEV (reference sequence). CDR3 region: CASSLLKTSGSTYEQYF. The CDR3 nucleotides are TGTGCCAGCAGTTTATTAAAGACTAGCGGATCGACCTACGAGCAGTACTTC.

This clonotype came up many times. J is TRBJ2-7 and V is TRBV29-1, with 7 bases lining up with TRBD1. Trimming at V came to 5 bases and at J to 1 base, leaving 8 bases not matched to a gene. Germline V CDR1 and CDR2: SQVTM, ANQGSEA. The CDR3 loop spans 14 amino acids. For the CDR3, the DNA is TGCAGCGTTAAAACCGGGACAGCATCCTACGAGCAGTACTTC. As protein: CSVKTGTASYEQYF.